This TCR beta chain originates from a study of spatial heterogeneity in lung cancer. Time point in this sample: sample taken at primary tumor resection. A few counts support this clonotype. A single record per CDR3 protein comes from TCRdb applying MiXCR to the 5' RACE reads. The sample includes about 45,000 distinct CDR3 sequences, around 7% seen only once; the top ten take roughly two fifths. The specimen was PBMCs, collected at surgery. The sequence derives from a female donor with early-stage non-small cell lung cancer.

In nucleotides, the CDR3 is TGTGCCAGTTATGGACAGGGCCAAAACACCGGGGAGCTGTTTTTT. It encodes CASYGQGQNTGELFF. The V call is TRBV6-1, the J call TRBJ2-2, with 8 nucleotides matching TRBD1. CDR3 size: 15 residues. CDR1 is MNHNS and CDR2 is SASEGT in the germline V gene. After removal of 9 bases from V and 2 bases from J, the junction contained 8 bases not matched to a gene.